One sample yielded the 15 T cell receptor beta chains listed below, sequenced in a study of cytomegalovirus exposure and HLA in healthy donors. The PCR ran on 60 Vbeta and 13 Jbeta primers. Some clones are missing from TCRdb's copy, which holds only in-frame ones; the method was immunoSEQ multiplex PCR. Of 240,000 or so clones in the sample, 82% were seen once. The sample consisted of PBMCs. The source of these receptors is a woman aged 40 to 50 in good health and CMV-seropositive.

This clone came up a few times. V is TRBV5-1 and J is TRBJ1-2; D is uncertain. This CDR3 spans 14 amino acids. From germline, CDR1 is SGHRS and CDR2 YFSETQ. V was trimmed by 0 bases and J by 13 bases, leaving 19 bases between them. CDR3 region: CASSLGDPDVAGTF. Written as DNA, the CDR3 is TGCGCCAGCAGCTTGGGCGATCCGGACGTAGCGGGCACCTTC. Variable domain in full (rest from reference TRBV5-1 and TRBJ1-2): KAGVTQTPRYLIKTRGQQVTLSCSPISGHRSVSWYQQTPGQGLQFLFEYFSETQRNKGNFPGRFSGRQFSNSRSEMNVSTLELGDSALYLCASSLGDPDVAGTFGSGTRLTVV.

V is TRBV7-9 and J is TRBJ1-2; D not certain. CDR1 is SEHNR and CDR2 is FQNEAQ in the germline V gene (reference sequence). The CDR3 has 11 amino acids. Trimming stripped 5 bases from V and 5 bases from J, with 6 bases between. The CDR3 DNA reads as TGTGCCAGCAGCCTGGAGTATGGCTACACCTTC. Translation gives CASSLEYGYTF.

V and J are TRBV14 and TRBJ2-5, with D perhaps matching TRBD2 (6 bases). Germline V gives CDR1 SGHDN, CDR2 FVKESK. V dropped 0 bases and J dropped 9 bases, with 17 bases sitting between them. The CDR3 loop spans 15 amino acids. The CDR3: CASSQDMDRPGAQYF. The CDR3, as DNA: TGTGCCAGCAGCCAAGATATGGACCGCCCGGGAGCCCAGTACTTC. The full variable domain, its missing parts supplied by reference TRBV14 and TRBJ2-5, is EAGVTQFPSHSVIEKGQTVTLRCDPISGHDNLYWYRRVMGKEIKFLLHFVKESKQDESGMPNNRFLAERTGGTYSTLKVQPAELEDSGVYFCASSQDMDRPGAQYFGPGTRLLVL.

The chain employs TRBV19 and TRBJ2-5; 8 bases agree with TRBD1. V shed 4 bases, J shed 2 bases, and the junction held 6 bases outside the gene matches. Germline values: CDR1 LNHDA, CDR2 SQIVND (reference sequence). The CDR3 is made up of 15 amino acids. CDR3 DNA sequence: TGTGCCAGTAGTAGGACAGGGCCCTTTCAAGAGACCCAGTACTTC. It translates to CASSRTGPFQETQYF.

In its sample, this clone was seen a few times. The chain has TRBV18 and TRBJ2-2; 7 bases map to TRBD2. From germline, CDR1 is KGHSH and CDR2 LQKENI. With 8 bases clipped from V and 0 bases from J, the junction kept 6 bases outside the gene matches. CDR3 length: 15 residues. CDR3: CASRQAGTNTGELFF. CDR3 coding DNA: TGTGCCAGCCGCCAAGCGGGGACGAACACCGGGGAGCTGTTTTTT.

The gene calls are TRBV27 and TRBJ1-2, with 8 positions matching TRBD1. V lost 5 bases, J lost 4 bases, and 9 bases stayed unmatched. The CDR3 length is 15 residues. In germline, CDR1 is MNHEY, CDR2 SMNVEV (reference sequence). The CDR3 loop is CASSPGTGGSYGYTF. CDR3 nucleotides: TGTGCCAGCAGTCCCGGGACAGGTGGGAGCTATGGCTACACCTTC.

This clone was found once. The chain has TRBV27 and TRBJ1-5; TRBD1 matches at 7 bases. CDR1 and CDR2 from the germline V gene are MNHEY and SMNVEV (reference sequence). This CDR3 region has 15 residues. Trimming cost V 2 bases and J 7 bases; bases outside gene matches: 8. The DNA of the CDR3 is TGTGCCAGCAGTTTACAACAGGGGCCCAGGCAGCCCCAGCATTTT. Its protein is CASSLQQGPRQPQHF.

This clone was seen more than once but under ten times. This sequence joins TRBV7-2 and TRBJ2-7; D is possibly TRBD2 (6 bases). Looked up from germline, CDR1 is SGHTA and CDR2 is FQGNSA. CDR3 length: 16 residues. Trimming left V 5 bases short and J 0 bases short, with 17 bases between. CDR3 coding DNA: TGTGCCAGCAGCCAATGGCTGAGGCGGGGCTCCTACGAGCAGTACTTC. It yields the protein CASSQWLRRGSYEQYF.

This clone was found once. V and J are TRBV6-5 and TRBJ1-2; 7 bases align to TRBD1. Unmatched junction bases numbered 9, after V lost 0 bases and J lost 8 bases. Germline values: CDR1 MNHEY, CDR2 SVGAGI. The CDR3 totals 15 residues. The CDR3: CASSYSRDSGRGYTF. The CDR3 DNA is TGTGCCAGCAGTTACTCGAGGGACAGCGGAAGGGGCTACACCTTC.

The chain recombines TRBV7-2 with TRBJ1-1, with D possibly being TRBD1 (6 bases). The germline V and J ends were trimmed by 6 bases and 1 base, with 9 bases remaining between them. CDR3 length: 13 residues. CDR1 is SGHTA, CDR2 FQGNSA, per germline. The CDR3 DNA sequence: TGTGCCAGCAGGCTGGACAGGAACACTGAAGCTTTCTTT. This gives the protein CASRLDRNTEAFF.

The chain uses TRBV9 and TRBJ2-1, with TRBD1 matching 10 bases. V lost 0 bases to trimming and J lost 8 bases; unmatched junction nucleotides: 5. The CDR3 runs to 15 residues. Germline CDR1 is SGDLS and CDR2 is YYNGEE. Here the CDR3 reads CASSVVGTGAYEQFF. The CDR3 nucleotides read TGTGCCAGCAGCGTAGTTGGGACAGGGGCCTATGAGCAGTTCTTC.

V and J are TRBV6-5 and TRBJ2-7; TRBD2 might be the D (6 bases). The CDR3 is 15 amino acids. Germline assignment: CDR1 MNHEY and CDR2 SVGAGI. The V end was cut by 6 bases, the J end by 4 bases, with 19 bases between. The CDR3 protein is CASRAVDSGNYEQYF. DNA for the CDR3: TGTGCCAGCAGGGCCGTGGATAGCGGCAATTACGAGCAGTACTTC.

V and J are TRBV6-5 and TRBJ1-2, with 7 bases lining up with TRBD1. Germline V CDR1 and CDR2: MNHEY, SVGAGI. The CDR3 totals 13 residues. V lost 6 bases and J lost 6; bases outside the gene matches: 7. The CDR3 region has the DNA TGTGCCAGCAGCTCGGGACAGAGGAATGGCTACACCTTC. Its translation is CASSSGQRNGYTF.

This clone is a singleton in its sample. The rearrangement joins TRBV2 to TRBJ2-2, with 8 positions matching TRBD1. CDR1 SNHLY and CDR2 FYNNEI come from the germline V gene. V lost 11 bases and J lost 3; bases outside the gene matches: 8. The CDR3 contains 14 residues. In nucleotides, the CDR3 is TGTGCCTCTTCGGACAGGGTGTACACCGGGGAGCTGTTTTTT. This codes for CASSDRVYTGELFF.

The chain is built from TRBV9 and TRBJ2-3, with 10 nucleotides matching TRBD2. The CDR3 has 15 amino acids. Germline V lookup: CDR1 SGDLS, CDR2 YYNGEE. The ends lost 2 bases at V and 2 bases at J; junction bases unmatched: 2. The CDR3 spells CASSVTSGYTDTQYF. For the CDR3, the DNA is TGTGCCAGCAGCGTGACTAGCGGGTACACAGATACGCAGTATTTT.